The clone carrying this T cell receptor (beta chain) was observed once. This CDR3 has 15 amino acids. Germline V gives CDR1 SGHAT, CDR2 FQNNGV. V trimming: 5 bases; J trimming: 0 bases; junction bases outside the gene matches: 2. These data come from a study of blood T cell repertoires in COVID-19. In the study overall: Samples came from the United States, Italy and Spain, spanning acute and convalescent COVID-19. T cells, B-cell-depleted T cells, or PBMCs supplied cDNA or gDNA.

Data came from immunoSEQ multiplex PCR; TCRdb stores just in-frame clones and leaves some out. Here the sample spans under 35,000 clones, approximately 85% being singletons. This rearrangement joins TRBV11-2 to TRBJ2-7; 12 bases fit TRBD2. Sequences were obtained from peripheral blood. This TCR came from a human donor in a cohort sampled during active COVID-19. The CDR3 loop is CASSATSGSSYEQYF. The CDR3 region has the DNA TGTGCCAGCAGCGCGACTAGCGGGAGCTCCTACGAGCAGTACTTC.